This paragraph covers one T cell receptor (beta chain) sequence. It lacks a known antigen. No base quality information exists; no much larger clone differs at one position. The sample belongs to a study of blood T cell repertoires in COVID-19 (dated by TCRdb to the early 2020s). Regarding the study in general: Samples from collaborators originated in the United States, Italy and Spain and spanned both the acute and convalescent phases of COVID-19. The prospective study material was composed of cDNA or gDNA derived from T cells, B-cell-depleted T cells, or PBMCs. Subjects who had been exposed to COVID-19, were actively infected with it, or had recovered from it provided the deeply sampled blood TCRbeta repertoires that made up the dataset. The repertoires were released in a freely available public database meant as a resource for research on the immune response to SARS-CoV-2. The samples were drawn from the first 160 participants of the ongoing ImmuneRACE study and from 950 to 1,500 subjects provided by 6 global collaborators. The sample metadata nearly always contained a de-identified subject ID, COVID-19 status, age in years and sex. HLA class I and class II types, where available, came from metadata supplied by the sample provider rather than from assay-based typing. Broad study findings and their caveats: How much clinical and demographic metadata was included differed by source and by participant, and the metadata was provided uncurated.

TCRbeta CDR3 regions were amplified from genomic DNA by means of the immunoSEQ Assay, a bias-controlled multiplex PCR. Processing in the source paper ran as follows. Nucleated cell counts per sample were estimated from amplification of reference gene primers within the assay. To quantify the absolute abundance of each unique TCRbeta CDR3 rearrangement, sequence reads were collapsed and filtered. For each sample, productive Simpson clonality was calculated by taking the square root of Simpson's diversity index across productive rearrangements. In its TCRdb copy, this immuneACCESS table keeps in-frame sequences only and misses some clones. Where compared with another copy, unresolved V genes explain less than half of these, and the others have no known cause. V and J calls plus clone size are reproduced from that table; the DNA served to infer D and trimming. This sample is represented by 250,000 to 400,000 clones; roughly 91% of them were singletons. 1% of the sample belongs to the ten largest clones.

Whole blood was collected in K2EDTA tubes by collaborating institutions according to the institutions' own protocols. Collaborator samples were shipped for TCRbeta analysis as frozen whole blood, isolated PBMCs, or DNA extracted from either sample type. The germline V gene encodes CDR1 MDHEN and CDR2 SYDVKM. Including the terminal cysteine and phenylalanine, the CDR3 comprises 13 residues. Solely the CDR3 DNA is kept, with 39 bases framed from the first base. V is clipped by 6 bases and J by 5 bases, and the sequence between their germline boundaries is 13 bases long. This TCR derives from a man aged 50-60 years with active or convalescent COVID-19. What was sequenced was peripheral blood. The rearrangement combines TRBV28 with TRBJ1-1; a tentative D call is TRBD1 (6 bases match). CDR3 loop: CASSPPQGTEAFF. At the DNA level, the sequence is TGTGCCAGCAGCCCTCCACAGGGAACTGAAGCTTTCTTT.